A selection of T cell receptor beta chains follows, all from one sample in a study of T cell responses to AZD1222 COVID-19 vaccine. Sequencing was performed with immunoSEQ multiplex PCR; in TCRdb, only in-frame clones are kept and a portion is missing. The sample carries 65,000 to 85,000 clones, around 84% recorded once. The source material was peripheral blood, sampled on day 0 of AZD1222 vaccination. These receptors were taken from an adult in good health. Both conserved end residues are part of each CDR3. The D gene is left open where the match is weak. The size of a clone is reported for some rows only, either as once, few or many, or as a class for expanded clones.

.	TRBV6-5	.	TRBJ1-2	TGTGCCAGCAGCGCCATTGGACACAGCAACTATGGCTACACCTTC	CASSAIGHSNYGYTF
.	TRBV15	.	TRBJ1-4	TGTGCCACCAGCAGAGGGCTGGGTTTCTCTGAAAAACTGTTTTTT	CATSRGLGFSEKLFF
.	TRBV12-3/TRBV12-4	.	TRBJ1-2	TGTGCCAGCAGTCGGGGAGGGAGTCCTGGCTACACCTTC	CASSRGGSPGYTF
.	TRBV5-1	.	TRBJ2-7	TGCGCCAGCAGCGCGAACCCGGGGCCTGCCTACGAGCAGTACTTC	CASSANPGPAYEQYF
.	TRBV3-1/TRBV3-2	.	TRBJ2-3	TGTGCCAGCAGCCAAACGGATACGCAGTATTTT	CASSQTDTQYF
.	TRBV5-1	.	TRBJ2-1	TGCGCCAGCAGCTTATTAGCGGTTGGCAATGAGCAGTTCTTC	CASSLLAVGNEQFF
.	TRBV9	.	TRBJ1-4	TGTGCCAGCAGCCGACAGTCGGGAAGGGGGAATGAAAAACTGTTTTTT	CASSRQSGRGNEKLFF
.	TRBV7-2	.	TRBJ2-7	TGTGCCAGCAGCTTAACTCTCGAGCAGTACTTC	CASSLTLEQYF
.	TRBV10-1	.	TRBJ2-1	TGCGCCAATACGACCAGGTCCGACTCCTACAATGAGCAGTTCTTC	CANTTRSDSYNEQFF
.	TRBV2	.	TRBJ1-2	TGTGCCAGCTACATGGAGAGGGGGAAGTCGAAAGGCTACACCTTC	CASYMERGKSKGYTF
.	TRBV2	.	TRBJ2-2	TGTGCCAGCAGTTCCTGGGGCCCGAACACCGGGGAGCTGTTTTTT	CASSSWGPNTGELFF
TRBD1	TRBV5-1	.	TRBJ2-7	TGCGCCAGCAGCCCCGGGACAGGGTTCCCCTACGAGCAGTACTTC	CASSPGTGFPYEQYF
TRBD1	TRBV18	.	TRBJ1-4	TGTGCCAGCTCACCACCGGGACAGGATAATGAAAAACTGTTTTTT	CASSPPGQDNEKLFF
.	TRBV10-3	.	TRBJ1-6	TGTGCCATCAGTGGTGTTGATTCACCCCTCCACTTT	CAISGVDSPLHF
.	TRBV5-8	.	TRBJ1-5	TGTGCCAGCAGCTTGTTTCGCGGAGGGGATGGCAATCAGCCCCAGCATTTT	CASSLFRGGDGNQPQHF
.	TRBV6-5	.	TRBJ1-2	TGTGCCAGCAGGGTAGGGAGCTATGGCTACACCTTC	CASRVGSYGYTF
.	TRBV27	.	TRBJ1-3	TGTGCCAGCAGTTCATCCTGGGGCACCATATATTTT	CASSSSWGTIYF
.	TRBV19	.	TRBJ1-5	TGTGCCAGTAGTATTACGCCTAGCAATCAGCCCCAGCATTTT	CASSITPSNQPQHF
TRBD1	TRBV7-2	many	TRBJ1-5	TGTGCCAGCAGTTCCCCGGCGACTACAGGGGGCAATCAGCCCCAGCATTTT	CASSSPATTGGNQPQHF
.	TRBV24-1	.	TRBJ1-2	TGTGCCACCGGCCAACCCGACAAGAATATGAACTATGGCTACACCTTC	CATGQPDKNMNYGYTF
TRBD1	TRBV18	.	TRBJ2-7	TGTGCCAGCTCGCTGGGACAGGGGGCCTACGAGCAGTACTTC	CASSLGQGAYEQYF
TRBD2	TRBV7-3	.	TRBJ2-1	TGTGCCAGCAGCCGATCCACTAGCGGGGGGGCCATGCGCTCCTACAATGAGCAGTTCTTC	CASSRSTSGGAMRSYNEQFF
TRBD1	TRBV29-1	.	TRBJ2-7	TGCAGCGTTAAGCGTTCCGCGACCGGGACAGGGACTTTAGACGAGCAGTACTTC	CSVKRSATGTGTLDEQYF
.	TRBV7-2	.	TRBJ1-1	TGTGCCAGCAGCTTTCAGGGGAACACTGAAGCTTTCTTT	CASSFQGNTEAFF
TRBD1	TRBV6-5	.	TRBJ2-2	TGTGCCAGCACCTACAGGGGCCCCGGGGAGCTGTTTTTT	CASTYRGPGELFF
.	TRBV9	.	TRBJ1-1	TGTGCCAGCAGCGTAGGAGGCTCTGAAGCTTTCTTT	CASSVGGSEAFF
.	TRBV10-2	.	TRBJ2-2	TGCGCCAGCGGTGGCCACCAAGCCGGGGAGCTGTTTTTT	CASGGHQAGELFF
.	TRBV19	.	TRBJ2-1	TGTGCCAGCTCAAACCGGGCCCGTGCTTCCGATGAGCAGTTCTTC	CASSNRARASDEQFF
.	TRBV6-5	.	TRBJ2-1	TGTGCCAGCGCCGGGAACCCTGGGAGAGAGCAGTTCTTC	CASAGNPGREQFF
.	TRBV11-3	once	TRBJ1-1	TGTGCCAGCAGCTTCGAGGCTTACCCGAACACTGAAGCTTTCTTT	CASSFEAYPNTEAFF
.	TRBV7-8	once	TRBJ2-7	TGTGCCAGCAGCTTATATCGGTCCGACGAGCAGTACTTC	CASSLYRSDEQYF
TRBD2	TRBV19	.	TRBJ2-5	TGTGCCAGAAAAAGAAGCGGGGGAGTAGAGACCCAGTACTTC	CARKRSGGVETQYF
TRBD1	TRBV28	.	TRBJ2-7	TGTGCCAGCAGACAGGGGCATGAGCAGTACTTC	CASRQGHEQYF
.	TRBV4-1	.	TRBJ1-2	TGCGCCAGCAGCCAACGCCCCTTGGGGGGTCGGGACTATGGCTACACCTTC	CASSQRPLGGRDYGYTF
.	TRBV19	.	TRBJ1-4	TGTGCCAGTAATAGGGGTACGGAGGAAAAACTGTTTTTT	CASNRGTEEKLFF